The entry that follows covers one T cell receptor (beta chain) sequence. The clone's antigen remains unknown. No much larger clone is present one base from it, and per-base qualities are unavailable. Samples from volunteer blood donors who had recovered from COVID-19 were contributed by a second Seattle source. The collaborating institutions used their own protocols to collect whole blood in K2EDTA tubes. Collaborator samples were shipped for TCRbeta analysis as frozen whole blood, isolated PBMCs, or DNA extracted from either sample type. TCRbeta CDR3 regions were amplified from genomic DNA by means of the immunoSEQ Assay, a bias-controlled multiplex PCR. From the authors' description of their analysis: The number of nucleated cells in each sample was estimated from the amplification of reference gene primers within the assay. To quantify the absolute abundance of each unique TCRbeta CDR3 rearrangement, sequence reads were collapsed and filtered. For each sample, productive Simpson clonality was calculated by taking the square root of Simpson's diversity index across productive rearrangements. TCRdb obtained this table from immuneACCESS and retained in-frame rearrangements with V and J assigned. These tables miss some clones; where compared with another copy, unresolved V genes account for less than half of the shortfall, and the remainder is unexplained. That table furnishes V, J and clone size, whereas the DNA furnished D and trimming. For this sample there are hundreds of thousands of clones; 87% appear just once. The ten largest clones add up to approximately 1.4% of the sample.

These data are taken from a study of blood T cell repertoires in COVID-19 (dated by TCRdb to the early 2020s). Concerning the study at large: Samples from collaborators originated in the United States, Italy and Spain and spanned both the acute and convalescent phases of COVID-19. The material from the prospective study consisted of cDNA or gDNA derived from T cells, B-cell-depleted T cells, or PBMCs. The dataset comprised deeply sampled blood TCRbeta repertoires from subjects exposed to, actively infected with, or recovered from COVID-19. The repertoires were made available in a free public database intended to serve as a resource for research on the immune response to SARS-CoV-2. Samples were obtained from the ongoing ImmuneRACE study (first 160 participants) and from 1,200 or so subjects provided by 6 global collaborators. Sample metadata almost always included a de-identified subject ID, COVID-19 status, age in years and sex. Where available, HLA class I and class II types were obtained from metadata supplied by the sample provider rather than from assay-based typing.

The paper's findings and limits, for the study overall: The quantity of clinical and demographic metadata differed by source and by participant and was supplied without curation.

The sequence came from a middle-aged woman who had recovered from COVID-19. Sequences were obtained from peripheral blood.

The CDR3 region: CASSDLGMNTGELFF. The DNA sequence is given as TGTGCCAGCAGTGATCTAGGCATGAACACCGGGGAGCTGTTTTTT. The chain links TRBV6-6 with TRBJ2-2, with the D gene not clear enough to name. The CDR3 runs 15 residues from the cysteine to the phenylalanine. Only the CDR3 part of the read is kept: 45 bases, read in frame from the first base. According to the germline V gene (reference sequence), CDR1 reads MNHNY and CDR2 reads SVGAGI. The V and J ends are trimmed by 5 bases and 1 base, leaving 11 bases between them.